This TCR beta chain originates from a study of blood T cell repertoires in COVID-19. Only in-frame clones appear in the TCRdb table, and some are missing; sequencing was by immunoSEQ multiplex PCR. The table has over 250,000 clones, around 87% seen once. V trimming: 3 bases; J trimming: 6 bases; junction bases outside the gene matches: 9. CDR1 and CDR2 from the germline V gene are ENHRY and SYGVKD. The CDR3 is 15 amino acids. The J gene is TRBJ2-7, the V gene TRBV10-3, with 9 nucleotides matching TRBD2. This sequence originates from a woman aged 40 to 50 who had recovered from COVID-19. The sequenced material came from peripheral blood. The CDR3 coding sequence is TGTGCCATCAGTGATAGGACTAGCGTGGATGGCGAGCAGTACTTC. Translating it yields CAISDRTSVDGEQYF.